Below, one T cell receptor (beta chain) is given with its context. The specificity of this receptor is unknown. No much larger clonotype is one base removed from it; base qualities were not supplied. The CDR3 contains 17 residues, cysteine and phenylalanine counted. The read is trimmed to its CDR3 DNA, 51 bases read in frame from base 1. Trimming removed 0 bases from V and 2 bases from J, leaving 14 bases between the germline ends. Sequences LNHDA (CDR1) and SQIVND (CDR2) are obtained from the germline V gene (reference sequence). TCRbeta CDR3 regions were amplified from genomic DNA by means of the immunoSEQ Assay, a bias-controlled multiplex PCR. The paper's processing steps were these. The number of nucleated cells in each sample was estimated by amplification of reference gene primers within the assay. To quantify the absolute abundance of each unique TCRbeta CDR3 rearrangement, sequence reads were collapsed and filtered. For each sample, productive Simpson clonality was calculated as the square root of Simpson's diversity index across productive rearrangements. TCRdb obtained this table from immuneACCESS and retained in-frame rearrangements with V and J assigned. These tables miss some clones; where compared with another copy, unresolved V genes account for less than half of the shortfall, and the remainder is unexplained. The V and J calls and clone size come from that table; D and trimming were worked out from the DNA. The sample table records 210,000 or so clones; approximately 87% of these occur just once. The top ten clones comprise 2% to 2.5% of the sample.

The data were obtained in a study of blood T cell repertoires in COVID-19 (dated by TCRdb to the early 2020s). About the full investigation: Collaborator samples came from the United States, Italy and Spain and covered acute and convalescent phases of COVID-19. The prospective study material was composed of cDNA or gDNA derived from T cells, B-cell-depleted T cells, or PBMCs. A freely available public database, intended as a resource for researchers studying the immune response to SARS-CoV-2, is where the repertoires were released. A de-identified subject ID, COVID-19 status, age in years and sex were almost always included in the sample metadata. The samples were drawn from two sources: the first 160 participants of the ongoing ImmuneRACE study, and 1,200 or so subjects contributed by 6 global collaborators. Subjects who had been exposed to COVID-19, were actively infected with it, or had recovered from it provided the deeply sampled blood TCRbeta repertoires that made up the dataset. Where available, HLA class I and class II types were taken from metadata supplied by the sample provider and were not determined by assay-based typing. Results the study describes overall, beyond this receptor: The quantity of clinical and demographic metadata differed by source and by participant and was supplied without curation.

Whole blood was collected in K2EDTA tubes by collaborating institutions according to the institutions' own protocols. Collaborator samples were shipped for TCRbeta analysis as frozen whole blood, isolated PBMCs, or DNA extracted from either sample type. The TCR sequence derives from a woman aged 45-60 years with acute or convalescent COVID-19. The receptor chain draws on TRBV19 and TRBJ2-1, with an unclear D gene assignment. Sequenced sample: peripheral blood. The nucleotides read TGTGCCAGTAGTATAGATCTAGGCGAAAGGCCCTACAATGAGCAGTTCTTC. Translated, this is CASSIDLGERPYNEQFF.